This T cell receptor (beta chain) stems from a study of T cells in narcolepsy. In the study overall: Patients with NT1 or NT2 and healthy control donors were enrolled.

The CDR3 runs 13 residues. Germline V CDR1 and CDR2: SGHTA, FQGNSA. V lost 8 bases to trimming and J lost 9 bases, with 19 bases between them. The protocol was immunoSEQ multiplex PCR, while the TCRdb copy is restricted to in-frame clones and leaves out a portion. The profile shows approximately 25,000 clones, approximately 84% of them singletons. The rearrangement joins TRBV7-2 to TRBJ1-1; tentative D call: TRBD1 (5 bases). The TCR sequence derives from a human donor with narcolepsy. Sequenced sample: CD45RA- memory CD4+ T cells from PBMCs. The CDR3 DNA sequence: TGTGCCAGCGTATCTCAGGGAGGTCAGAAAGCTTTCTTT. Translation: CASVSQGGQKAFF. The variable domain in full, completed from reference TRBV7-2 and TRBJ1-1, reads GAGVSQSPSNKVTEKGKDVELRCDPISGHTALYWYRQSLGQGLEFLIYFQGNSAPDKSGLPSDRFSAERTGGSVSTLTIQRTQQEDSAVYLCASVSQGGQKAFFGQGTRLTVV.